This TCR beta chain was recovered during a study of T cells in Graves' hyperthyroidism and ophthalmopathy. General study findings and limits: Within blood appeared most thyroid clonotypes that had expanded above 0.001. Onset of ophthalmopathy came a median approximately 6.5 months after the model predicted it.

The CDR3 regions of TCR beta were amplified from RNA transcripts. Researchers ran a first-round RT-PCR on the TCR CDR3 using the HTBI primer set. TCRdb reprocessed the multiplex PCR reads with MiXCR, giving one entry per CDR3 protein. The sample shows about 270,000 distinct CDR3 sequences, 20% to 25% of them seen only once. For this clonotype: Its antigen is not identified.

V shed 4 bases and J shed 8 bases, with 8 bases lying between them. From germline, CDR1 is SGHNT and CDR2 YENEEA. This CDR3 region has 11 residues. The receptor was isolated from a man in his thirties or forties with Graves' ophthalmopathy. The chain joins TRBV11-3 to TRBJ2-5; no reliable D call. Material for sequencing was blood. For the CDR3, the DNA is TGTGCCAGCAGCTCGGCGCTCACCCAGTACTTC. The encoded protein is CASSSALTQYF.